This record concerns one T cell receptor beta chain sequence. Its antigen is undetermined. This record comes from a study of T cells in Graves' hyperthyroidism and ophthalmopathy. At the level of the study: The authors collected peripheral blood at initial diagnosis, before any treatment. Study-wide findings and caveats: Appearing also in blood were most of the thyroid clonotypes expanded above 0.001.

V gave up 5 bases and J gave up 7 bases; unmatched junction bases: 17. The length of the CDR3 is 17 residues. Germline V gives CDR1 SEHNR, CDR2 FQNEAQ (reference sequence). Amplification of TCR beta CDR3 regions was performed using RNA transcripts as template. The HTBI primer set served for first-round RT-PCR of the TCR CDR3. Via MiXCR, TCRdb re-called the multiplex PCR reads, giving one row per CDR3 protein. The sample has around 690,000 distinct CDR3 sequences; roughly 17% are singletons. The chain has TRBV7-9 and TRBJ1-2; 9 bases match TRBD1. Sequencing used blood. The clonotype originates from a man aged 45 to 65 with Graves' hyperthyroidism. The CDR3 sequence: CASSPQGTGLIGSGYTF. The CDR3 coding sequence is TGTGCCAGCAGCCCGCAGGGGACAGGGTTAATCGGTAGTGGCTACACCTTC.